The next 2 T cell receptor beta chains were all read from a single sample in a study of T cell responses to AZD1222 COVID-19 vaccine. The method was immunoSEQ multiplex PCR; TCRdb's version includes in-frame clones alone and lacks a portion of them. Among over 50,000 clones, roughly 89% were seen once, and the ten largest hold around 6.6%. The source was peripheral blood, collected on day 0 of AZD1222 vaccination. The receptors were gathered from an adult in good health.

In its sample, this clone was seen many times. V usage is TRBV30 and J usage is TRBJ2-7; 7 nucleotides align to TRBD2. Trimming took 4 bases from V and 0 from J; bases not matched to a gene: 12. The CDR3 consists of 16 residues. CDR1 GTSNPN and CDR2 SVGIG come from the germline V gene (reference sequence). Here the CDR3 reads CAWMRGGIRVSYEQYF. CDR3 nucleotides: TGTGCCTGGATGAGGGGAGGGATTCGAGTCTCCTACGAGCAGTACTTC.

The chain is built from TRBV12-3 or TRBV12-4 and TRBJ1-6; D remains ambiguous. The CDR3 has 12 amino acids. Trimming cost V 6 bases and J 4 bases, with 4 bases left between them. CDR3 sequence: CASSQYNSPLHF. The CDR3 nucleotides are TGTGCCAGCAGCCAATATAATTCACCCCTCCACTTT.